These 14 T cell receptor beta chains originate from one sample sequenced in a study of T cells in Graves' hyperthyroidism and ophthalmopathy (dated by TCRdb to between 2019 and 2020). Library construction relied on multiplex PCR. Sequencing instrument: Illumina HiSeq 2000. The TCR beta CDR3 regions were amplified from the RNA transcripts. The first round of RT-PCR for the TCR CDR3 was performed with the HTBI primer set and the Qiagen OneStep RT-PCR kit. TCRdb reran the public reads through fastp at Q25 and MiXCR, keeping productive beta chains. One record per CDR3 amino acid sequence lists the most common genes and DNA. This sample gives about 420,000 distinct CDR3 sequences in total; 15% to 19% of them show up just once. Clones ranked in the top ten supply roughly 15% of the sample. Sequenced material: blood. These TCRs come from a woman between 18 and 30 years old with Graves' hyperthyroidism.

By its share, this clonotype is large. The chain uses TRBV3-1 and TRBJ2-6; 8 bases are shared with TRBD2. V lost 5 bases, J lost 0 bases, and 12 bases stayed unmatched. Germline assignment: CDR1 LGHDT and CDR2 YNNKEL (reference sequence). CDR3 length equals 19 residues. CDR3 bases: TGTGCCAGCAGCTTACGAGGCGGGGGGCCCCCCTCTGGGGCCAACGTCCTGACTTTC. It encodes CASSLRGGGPPSGANVLTF.

This clonotype has a count of ten or more. The rearrangement joins TRBV5-1 to TRBJ1-2; the D gene is possibly TRBD1 (6 bases). The CDR3 runs to 14 residues. The germline V and J ends were trimmed by 7 bases and 2 bases, with 15 bases remaining between them. The germline CDR1 and CDR2 sequences are SGHRS and YFSETQ. The CDR3 DNA reads as TGCGCCAGCTCCCCAGGGGACCGCAACTATGGCTACACCTTC. Its protein is CASSPGDRNYGYTF.

This chain links TRBV2 with TRBJ2-2, with D unclear. Germline loops: CDR1 SNHLY, CDR2 FYNNEI. Deletions cut 6 bases from V and 8 bases from J, with 4 bases between. The CDR3 consists of 10 residues. The chain's CDR3 is CASSPGELFF. The CDR3 region has the DNA TGTGCCAGCAGCCCGGGGGAGCTGTTTTTT.

This clonotype was picked up a small number of times. This chain joins TRBV5-1 and TRBJ1-5, with no clear D. Trimming stripped 0 bases from V and 8 bases from J, with 9 bases between. Germline V gene data show CDR1 as SGHRS and CDR2 as YFSETQ. This CDR3 contains 13 residues. The CDR3 coding sequence is TGCGCCAGCAGCTTGGCCGGGCCAGAGCCCCAGCATTTT. It encodes CASSLAGPEPQHF.

This clonotype was detected many times. The V and J genes are TRBV7-3 and TRBJ1-2; unclear D gene. The V end lost 5 bases, the J end lost 4 bases, and 14 bases lay between the germline ends. There are 14 residues in the CDR3. Germline CDR1 SGHTA, CDR2 FQGTGA. DNA of the CDR3: TGTGCCAGCAGCCCCACCGCCGCGTCCTATGGCTACACCTTC. The encoded protein is CASSPTAASYGYTF.

This clonotype has at least ten counts. The chain links TRBV10-3 to TRBJ2-5; no definite D call. The germline gives CDR1 ENHRY, CDR2 SYGVKD. This CDR3 contains 16 residues. V was shortened by 0 bases and J by 0 bases, with 11 bases between the two germline ends. The CDR3, as DNA: TGTGCCATCAGTGAGTCGATTACAGCGTACCAAGAGACCCAGTACTTC. Amino acids: CAISESITAYQETQYF.

This clonotype was counted only a few times. A read error may produce the germline difference seen at one junction end. This chain connects TRBV15 to TRBJ2-7, with 11 bases lining up with TRBD1. Per germline, CDR1 LNHNV and CDR2 YYDKDF (reference sequence). The CDR3 length is 16 residues. This CDR3 reads CVTSRGSRTGGHEQYF. The CDR3 coding sequence is TGTGTCACCAGCAGAGGATCGCGGACAGGGGGCCACGAGCAGTACTTC.

This clonotype has at least ten counts. The CDR3 sequence is CASSRGQGVLTEAFF. The DNA of the CDR3 is TGTGCCAGCAGCCGGGGACAGGGGGTCCTCACTGAAGCTTTCTTT. V is TRBV9 and J is TRBJ1-1; 11 bases map to TRBD1. Germline V gene lookup returns CDR1 SGDLS and CDR2 YYNGEE. The J segment lost 4 bases and the V segment lost 4 bases, leaving 6 bases of the junction unmatched. The CDR3 runs 15 residues.

This clonotype was seen repeatedly, ten times or more. The rearrangement joins TRBV7-2 to TRBJ2-7, with 8 bases that match TRBD1. Germline values: CDR1 SGHTA, CDR2 FQGNSA. Trimming cost V 4 bases and J 4 bases; bases outside gene matches: 6. The CDR3 totals 14 residues. The chain's CDR3 is CASSSPGQVYEQYF. The DNA of the CDR3 is TGTGCCAGCAGCTCGCCGGGACAGGTATACGAGCAGTACTTC.

The table lists this clonotype with a few counts. The chain joins TRBV7-9 to TRBJ1-3, with D unresolved. Germline V CDR1 and CDR2: SEHNR, FQNEAQ (reference sequence). The CDR3 runs to 12 residues. V dropped 4 bases and J dropped 7 bases, with 8 bases sitting between them. CDR3 sequence: CASSSRWNTIYF. The DNA of the CDR3 is TGTGCCAGCAGCTCAAGGTGGAACACCATATATTTT.

This clonotype was seen a few times. V gene TRBV7-9 combines with J gene TRBJ2-5; TRBD1 matches 10 bases. The CDR3 sequence is 17 residues long. Germline-derived CDR1 and CDR2 are SEHNR and FQNEAQ (reference sequence). V shed 5 bases and J 0 bases; nucleotides not matched to a gene: 9. Here the CDR3 DNA reads TGTGCCAGCAGCACCCGGACAGGGGGAGGGCACCAAGAGACCCAGTACTTC. This codes for CASSTRTGGGHQETQYF.

This clonotype was counted many times. J is TRBJ2-7 and V is TRBV12-3 or TRBV12-4; no firm D call. The CDR3 runs to 11 residues. Trimming left V 0 bases short and J 6 bases short, with 3 bases between. The DNA of the CDR3 is TGTGCCAGCAGTTTAGCCCTCGAGCAGTACTTC. Amino acids: CASSLALEQYF.

The chain is built from TRBV4-1 and TRBJ1-4, with D perhaps TRBD1 (5 bases). The V gene lost 1 base and the J gene lost 6 bases, with 18 bases spanning the gap. Looked up from germline, CDR1 is MGHRA and CDR2 is YSYEKL. CDR3 size: 17 residues. CDR3 protein: CASSQAREESYYEKLFF. CDR3 in DNA: TGCGCCAGCAGCCAAGCCAGGGAAGAATCCTATTATGAAAAACTGTTTTTT.

The chain recombines TRBV10-1 with TRBJ1-1; D is uncertain. The ends were cut back, 5 bases at V and 0 bases at J, with 7 bases in the middle. CDR3 length equals 13 residues. Germline V CDR1 and CDR2: WNHNN, SYGVQD (reference sequence). The CDR3 region is CASSMGMNTEAFF. CDR3 nucleotides: TGCGCCAGCAGTATGGGAATGAACACTGAAGCTTTCTTT.